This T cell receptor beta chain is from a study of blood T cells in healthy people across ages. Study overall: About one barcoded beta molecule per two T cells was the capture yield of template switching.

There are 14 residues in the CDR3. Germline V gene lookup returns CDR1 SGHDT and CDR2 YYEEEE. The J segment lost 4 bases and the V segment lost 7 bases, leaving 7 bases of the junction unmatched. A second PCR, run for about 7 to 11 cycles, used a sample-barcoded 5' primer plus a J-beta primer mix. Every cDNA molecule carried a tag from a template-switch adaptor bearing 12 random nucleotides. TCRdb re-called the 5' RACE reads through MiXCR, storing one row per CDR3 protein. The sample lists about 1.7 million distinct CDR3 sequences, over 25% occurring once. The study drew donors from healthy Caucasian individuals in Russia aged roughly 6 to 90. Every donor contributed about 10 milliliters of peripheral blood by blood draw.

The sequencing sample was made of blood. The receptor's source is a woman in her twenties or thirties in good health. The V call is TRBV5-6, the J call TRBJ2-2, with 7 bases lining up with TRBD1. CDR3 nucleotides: TGTGCCAGCTCGAGGGGGCTCTCCACCGGGGAGCTGTTTTTT. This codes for CASSRGLSTGELFF.